The 30 T cell receptor beta chains below were found in one sample sequenced in a study of Tregs in tolerant kidney transplant recipients. Sequenced by immunoSEQ multiplex PCR; TCRdb stores in-frame clones only, minus some. The sample lists roughly 250,000 clones; about 80% were seen once. The sample consisted of CD4+ T cells from blood. These receptors all stem from a human donor in good health.

The chain combines TRBV29-1 with TRBJ2-5, with 12 bases aligning to TRBD2. V was clipped by 6 bases and J by 3 bases; unmatched bases: 2. The CDR3 sequence is 13 residues long. Per germline, CDR1 SQVTM and CDR2 ANQGSEA. The CDR3 loop is CSVWTSGKETQYF. DNA of the CDR3: TGCAGCGTCTGGACTAGCGGGAAAGAGACCCAGTACTTC.

This clone was seen only once. V and J are TRBV6-1 and TRBJ1-5; tentative D call: TRBD1 (6 bases). Germline CDR1 is MNHNS and CDR2 is SASEGT. V lost 6 bases and J 4 bases, leaving 13 bases between the germline ends. This CDR3 comprises 14 residues. The chain's CDR3 is CASRSFRGNQPQHF. Written as DNA, the CDR3 is TGTGCCAGCAGAAGCTTTAGGGGGAATCAGCCCCAGCATTTT.

The chain's CDR3 is CASSLRGAGLYEQYF. CDR3 in DNA: TGTGCCAGCAGCTTAAGGGGGGCAGGCCTCTACGAGCAGTACTTC. V is TRBV7-2 and J is TRBJ2-7; D may correspond to TRBD1 or TRBD2 (6 bases each). CDR3 length: 15 residues. The ends were cut back, 2 bases at V and 3 bases at J, with 14 bases in the middle. Germline loops: CDR1 SGHTA, CDR2 FQGNSA.

The CDR3 sequence is CAISGPTGEAEAFF. Here the CDR3 DNA reads TGTGCCATCAGTGGTCCGACAGGAGAGGCTGAAGCTTTCTTT. This chain joins TRBV10-3 and TRBJ1-1; TRBD1 is a possible D gene (6 bases). The V gene lost 4 bases and the J gene lost 6 bases, with 15 bases spanning the gap. Germline CDR1 reads ENHRY; CDR2 reads SYGVKD. The CDR3 spans 14 residues.

The CDR3 nucleotides are TGTGCCATCAGTGCAGAGAGGGGCTACACCTTC. Its translation is CAISAERGYTF. This chain connects TRBV10-3 to TRBJ1-2, with D unclear. Germline V gene lookup returns CDR1 ENHRY and CDR2 SYGVKD. V was shortened by 4 bases and J by 8 bases, with 8 bases between the two germline ends. The CDR3 has 11 residues.

The rearrangement uses TRBV7-7 and TRBJ2-5, with D uncertain. CDR3 length: 13 amino acids. The germline gives CDR1 SSHAT, CDR2 FNYEAQ (reference sequence). The V gene lost 4 bases and the J gene lost 1 base, with 7 bases spanning the gap. The CDR3 loop is CASSSYFQETQYF. The DNA for the CDR3 is TGTGCCAGCAGCTCCTACTTCCAAGAGACCCAGTACTTC.

The chain uses TRBV18 and TRBJ2-7; D gene uncertain. V was trimmed by 4 bases and J by 0 bases, leaving 1 base between them. This CDR3 region has 11 residues. Germline CDR1 and CDR2: KGHSH and LQKENI. The CDR3 spells CASSLSYEQYF. CDR3 sequence (DNA): TGTGCCAGCTCACTCTCCTACGAGCAGTACTTC.

This chain links TRBV29-1 with TRBJ1-2; possibly TRBD1 for D (5 bases). Trimming shortened V by 7 bases and J by 8 bases, and 17 bases separated the two germline ends. CDR3 length equals 12 residues. The germline CDR1 and CDR2 sequences are SQVTM and ANQGSEA. The CDR3 coding sequence is TGCAGCGGTTGGGGGGGAAGGGGAGGCTACACCTTC. As protein: CSGWGGRGGYTF. The complete variable domain, with remaining parts taken from reference TRBV29-1 and TRBJ1-2, reads SAVISQKPSRDICQRGTSLTIQCQVDSQVTMMFWYRQQPGQSLTLIATANQGSEATYESGFVIDKFPISRPNLTFSTLTVSNMSPEDSSIYLCSGWGGRGGYTFGSGTRLTVV.

The chain combines TRBV2 with TRBJ2-7; 13 bases line up with TRBD2. Germline assignment: CDR1 SNHLY and CDR2 FYNNEI. This CDR3 spans 14 amino acids. V lost 6 bases, J lost 7 bases, and 6 bases stayed unmatched. The chain's CDR3 is CASRTSGRAEEQYF. CDR3 nucleotides: TGTGCCAGCAGAACTAGCGGGAGGGCCGAGGAGCAGTACTTC.

The rearrangement uses TRBV5-1 and TRBJ2-1; TRBD2 might be the D (6 bases). V was shortened by 4 bases and J by 5 bases, with 19 bases between the two germline ends. CDR3 length: 16 amino acids. The germline V gene encodes CDR1 SGHRS and CDR2 YFSETQ. The CDR3 sequence: CASSLFGLATHNEQFF. The DNA for the CDR3 is TGCGCCAGCAGCCTCTTCGGGCTAGCGACCCACAATGAGCAGTTCTTC.

This clone has only a few counts. The CDR3 loop is CAIRTGQYYEQYF. DNA for the CDR3: TGTGCCATCAGGACAGGACAGTACTACGAGCAGTACTTC. This sequence joins TRBV10-3 and TRBJ2-7, with TRBD1 as a possible D gene (6 bases). Trimming took off 6 bases at V and 3 bases at J, with 12 bases between the two ends. The CDR3 contains 13 residues. The germline gives CDR1 ENHRY, CDR2 SYGVKD.

V is TRBV6-4 and J is TRBJ2-2; 10 bases agree with TRBD1. The CDR3 totals 20 residues. V lost 0 bases, J lost 5 bases, and 15 bases stayed unmatched. From germline, CDR1 is MRHNA and CDR2 SNTAGT. The CDR3 sequence is CASSDSRDRGQWVFTGELFF. The CDR3, as DNA: TGTGCCAGCAGTGACTCCAGGGACAGGGGTCAGTGGGTCTTTACCGGGGAGCTGTTTTTT.

The chain couples TRBV15 to TRBJ2-6; a weak D match, TRBD2 (6 bases). V was pared by 0 bases and J by 0 bases, with 21 bases between. CDR1 LNHNV and CDR2 YYDKDF come from the germline V gene (reference sequence). The CDR3 is 21 amino acids. The CDR3 is CATSRDNAGNSPYSGANVLTF. As DNA, the CDR3 is TGTGCCACCAGCAGAGATAACGCGGGGAATTCCCCCTACTCTGGGGCCAACGTCCTGACTTTC.

The chain carries TRBV25-1 and TRBJ1-4; D might be TRBD1 (5 bases). The germline V gene has CDR1 MGHDK and CDR2 SYGVNS. This CDR3 comprises 16 residues. The V end was cut by 5 bases, the J end by 4 bases, with 17 bases between. The CDR3: CASSYQTGTFNEKLFF. DNA of the CDR3: TGTGCCAGCAGTTATCAAACCGGGACCTTTAATGAAAAACTGTTTTTT.

The V gene is TRBV18, the J gene TRBJ2-5; the D gene is possibly TRBD1 (5 bases). V lost 1 base and J 3 bases, leaving 6 bases between the germline ends. The CDR3 sequence is 13 residues long. Germline values: CDR1 KGHSH, CDR2 LQKENI. The CDR3 sequence: CASSPQTEETQYF. The CDR3 coding sequence is TGTGCCAGCTCACCACAGACAGAAGAGACCCAGTACTTC.

This sequence joins TRBV11-2 and TRBJ1-1; D call uncertain. V shed 0 bases and J shed 0 bases, with 5 bases lying between them. This CDR3 has 14 amino acids. Germline CDR1 and CDR2: SGHAT and FQNNGV. CDR3: CASSLDGMNTEAFF. In DNA, the CDR3 is TGTGCCAGCAGCTTAGACGGAATGAACACTGAAGCTTTCTTT.

This clone has a handful of counts. The V and J genes are TRBV7-2 and TRBJ2-2; 11 bases line up with TRBD1. Germline V gene lookup returns CDR1 SGHTA and CDR2 FQGNSA. V shed 4 bases and J 3 bases; nucleotides not matched to a gene: 1. The CDR3 consists of 15 residues. For the CDR3, the DNA is TGTGCCAGCAGCTGGGACAGGGGGTACACCGGGGAGCTGTTTTTT. Translated: CASSWDRGYTGELFF.

J is TRBJ1-5 and V is TRBV2; TRBD1 might be the D (5 bases). Germline lookup yields CDR1 SNHLY and CDR2 FYNNEI. This CDR3 is built from 14 residues. Trimming pared 6 bases from V and 2 bases from J, leaving 11 bases between. CDR3 region: CASSVREGNQPQHF. The DNA of the CDR3 is TGTGCCAGCAGCGTCAGGGAGGGCAATCAGCCCCAGCATTTT.

This CDR3 is CASSKTGPGDEQYF. The DNA for the CDR3 is TGCGCCAGCAGTAAGACAGGGCCCGGGGACGAGCAGTACTTC. The rearrangement uses TRBV5-1 and TRBJ2-7; 7 bases map to TRBD1. This CDR3 has 14 residues. V was pared by 5 bases and J by 5 bases, with 10 bases of the junction left unmatched. Germline CDR1 reads SGHRS; CDR2 reads YFSETQ.

The chain carries TRBV5-4 and TRBJ2-3; D is unclear. Trimming removed 0 bases from V and 5 bases from J, with 7 bases in between. Germline loops: CDR1 SGHNT, CDR2 YYREEE (reference sequence). This CDR3 has 13 amino acids. The CDR3 bases are TGTGCCAGCAGCTTGGGTCGGAGAGATACGCAGTATTTT. Amino acids: CASSLGRRDTQYF.

V gene TRBV18 combines with J gene TRBJ1-2; 7 bases map to TRBD1. V shed 3 bases, J shed 4 bases, and the junction held 8 bases outside the gene matches. Germline values: CDR1 KGHSH, CDR2 LQKENI. The CDR3 spans 15 residues. The CDR3 sequence: CASSPQEGGGYGYTF. Written as DNA, the CDR3 is TGTGCCAGCTCACCGCAAGAAGGGGGCGGCTATGGCTACACCTTC.

As to this clone: The sample contains more than one DNA sequence encoding this CDR3. The rearrangement joins TRBV18 to TRBJ2-5, with D uncertain. CDR3 length: 12 amino acids. CDR1 and CDR2 (germline): KGHSH, LQKENI. The V end lost 2 bases, the J end lost 5 bases, and 6 bases lay between the germline ends. CDR3 in DNA: TGTGCCAGCTCACCAGGGGTTGAGACCCAGTACTTC. Translating it yields CASSPGVETQYF.

Here the CDR3 DNA reads TGTGCCAGCAGTGCGGACAGTCTGGGTGGCTACACCTTC. Translated: CASSADSLGGYTF. The rearrangement uses TRBV6-1 and TRBJ1-2; D may be TRBD1 (6 bases). Germline V CDR1 and CDR2: MNHNS, SASEGT. The CDR3 length is 13 residues. Trimming pared 4 bases from V and 7 bases from J, leaving 13 bases between.

This rearrangement joins TRBV6-1 to TRBJ2-3; the D gene is possibly TRBD2 (7 bases). V was pared by 7 bases and J by 7 bases, with 18 bases between. Germline CDR1 is MNHNS and CDR2 is SASEGT. This CDR3 is built from 14 residues. CDR3 sequence reads: CASNREGTGNTQYF. CDR3 sequence (DNA): TGTGCCAGCAACAGGGAGGGGACGGGAAATACGCAGTATTTT.

The chain recombines TRBV6-4 with TRBJ1-2, with a tentative D call TRBD1 (6 bases). CDR1 MRHNA and CDR2 SNTAGT come from the germline V gene. Trimming left V 7 bases short and J 2 bases short, with 14 bases between. The CDR3 has 14 residues. CDR3 bases: TGTGCCAGCAACACAGGGTCAGGGAACTATGGCTACACCTTC. Translated: CASNTGSGNYGYTF.

J is TRBJ1-6 and V is TRBV7-9; D might be TRBD1 (5 bases). The V end was cut by 1 base, the J end by 8 bases, with 9 bases between. The CDR3 has 14 amino acids. Germline CDR1 reads SEHNR; CDR2 reads FQNEAQ (reference sequence). The CDR3 DNA reads TGTGCCAGCAGCTTAGGGGGCCCACATTCACCCCTCCACTTT. The encoded protein is CASSLGGPHSPLHF.

The V and J genes are TRBV30 and TRBJ2-7; TRBD2 aligns across 8 bases. The CDR3 spans 16 residues. The germline V gene has CDR1 GTSNPN and CDR2 SVGIG (reference sequence). V lost 0 bases to trimming and J lost 0 bases; unmatched junction nucleotides: 7. The CDR3 nucleotides are TGTGCCTGGAGTGTACTAGCGGAGTTTAGCTCCTACGAGCAGTACTTC. Translation gives CAWSVLAEFSSYEQYF.

The chain couples TRBV10-3 to TRBJ2-1; 7 nucleotides line up with TRBD1. The germline CDR1 and CDR2 sequences are ENHRY and SYGVKD. This CDR3 has 14 residues. Trimming cost V 6 bases and J 4 bases; bases outside gene matches: 6. The CDR3 DNA sequence: TGTGCCATCAGGGCAGGGGGTCGGTACAATGAGCAGTTCTTC. Protein product: CAIRAGGRYNEQFF.

The V gene is TRBV11-1, the J gene TRBJ1-1, with D uncertain. Trimming cost V 2 bases and J 4 bases, with 11 bases left between them. The CDR3 spans 14 residues. The germline V gene has CDR1 SGHAT and CDR2 FQDESV (reference sequence). CDR3 DNA: TGTGCCAGCAGCTTATCGGGCATCGGCACTGAAGCTTTCTTT. Translated: CASSLSGIGTEAFF.

This clone is a singleton in its sample. The rearrangement joins TRBV5-1 to TRBJ2-7; tentative D call: TRBD1 (7 bases). The ends were cut back, 3 bases at V and 4 bases at J, with 20 bases in the middle. Germline CDR1 SGHRS, CDR2 YFSETQ. The length of the CDR3 is 16 residues. CDR3 sequence reads: CASSYQTGRLAYEQYF. The DNA of the CDR3 is TGCGCCAGCAGCTACCAGACAGGGAGGCTAGCTTACGAGCAGTACTTC.